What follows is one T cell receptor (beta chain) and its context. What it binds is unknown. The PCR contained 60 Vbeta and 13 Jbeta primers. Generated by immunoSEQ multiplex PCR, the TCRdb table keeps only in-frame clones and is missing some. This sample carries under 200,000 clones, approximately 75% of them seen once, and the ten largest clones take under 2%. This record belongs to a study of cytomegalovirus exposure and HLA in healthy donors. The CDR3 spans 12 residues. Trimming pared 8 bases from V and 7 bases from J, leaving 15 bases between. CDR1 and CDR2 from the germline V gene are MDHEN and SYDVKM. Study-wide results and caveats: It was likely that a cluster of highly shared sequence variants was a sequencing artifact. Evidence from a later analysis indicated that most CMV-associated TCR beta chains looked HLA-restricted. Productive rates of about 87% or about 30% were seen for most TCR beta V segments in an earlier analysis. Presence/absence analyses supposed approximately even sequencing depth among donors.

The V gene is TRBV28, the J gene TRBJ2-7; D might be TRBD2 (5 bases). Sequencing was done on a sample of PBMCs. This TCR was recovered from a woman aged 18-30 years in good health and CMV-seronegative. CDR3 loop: CASGGQAREQYF. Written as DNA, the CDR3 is TGTGCCAGCGGAGGCCAGGCAAGGGAGCAGTACTTC.